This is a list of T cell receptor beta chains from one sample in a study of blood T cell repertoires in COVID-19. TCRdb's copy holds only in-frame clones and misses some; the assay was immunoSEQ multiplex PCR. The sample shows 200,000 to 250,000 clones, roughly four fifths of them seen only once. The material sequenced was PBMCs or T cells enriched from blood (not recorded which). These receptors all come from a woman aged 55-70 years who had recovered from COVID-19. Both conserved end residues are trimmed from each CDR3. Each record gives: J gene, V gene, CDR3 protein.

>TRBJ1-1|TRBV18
ASSLTQGAMNTEAF
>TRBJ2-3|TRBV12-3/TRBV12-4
ASRYSDTQY
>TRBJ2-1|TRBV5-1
ASSSRLHRANEQF
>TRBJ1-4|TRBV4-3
ASSQERTGRGEKLF
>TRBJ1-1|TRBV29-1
SVQQGWDTEAF
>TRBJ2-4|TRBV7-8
ASSVLAGVGIAKNIQY
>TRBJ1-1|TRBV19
ASSIDTDRVKAF
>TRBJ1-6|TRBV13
ATHSRGEPLH
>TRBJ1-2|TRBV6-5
ASRKQGAEGYT
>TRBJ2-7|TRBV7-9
ASSSPGTSGYEQY
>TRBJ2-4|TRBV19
ASSIVGGSDKNIQY
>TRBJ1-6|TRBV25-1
ASTVDRNNSPLH
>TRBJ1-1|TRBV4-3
ASSQDPGLRAF
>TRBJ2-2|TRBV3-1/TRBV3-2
ASSQISGDTGELF
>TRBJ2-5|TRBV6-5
ASSPGLAGSKTQY
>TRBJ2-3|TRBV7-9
ASSSLAAMSDTQY
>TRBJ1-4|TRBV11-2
ASSSQLTATNEKLF
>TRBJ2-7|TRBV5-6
ASSLWDITYEQY
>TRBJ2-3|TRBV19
ASSNLGGAVDTQY
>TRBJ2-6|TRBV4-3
ASSPHRGGQGSGANVLT
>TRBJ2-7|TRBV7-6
ASSFTPYEQY
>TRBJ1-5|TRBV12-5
ASGLGQGANQPQH
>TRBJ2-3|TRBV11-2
ASSRTSGKYSTDTQY
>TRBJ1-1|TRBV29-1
SVEKESAEAF
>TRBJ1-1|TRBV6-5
ASIDGQGRNTEAF
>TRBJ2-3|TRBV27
ASSWRGGGTQY
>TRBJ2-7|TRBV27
ASSLRASGSSRDEQY
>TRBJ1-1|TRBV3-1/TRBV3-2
ASSQRGMNTEAF
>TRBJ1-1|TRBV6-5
ASRPGQGGGAF
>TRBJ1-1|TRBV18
ASSPGTGGTEAF
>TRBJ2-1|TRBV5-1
ASCRDRSIYNEQF
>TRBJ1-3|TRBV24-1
ATSDRQGCSGNTIY
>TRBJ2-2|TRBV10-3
AISEKREVITGELF
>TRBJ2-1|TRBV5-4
ASSVFLADEQF
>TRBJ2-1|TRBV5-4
ASSGSSYNEQF
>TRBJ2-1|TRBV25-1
ASSVQGQGNEQF
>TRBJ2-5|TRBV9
ASSGGAGSLETQY
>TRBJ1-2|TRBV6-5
ASKGANYGYT
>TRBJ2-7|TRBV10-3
AIRPTSGEYEQY
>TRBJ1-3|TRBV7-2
ASSSATGAGNTIY
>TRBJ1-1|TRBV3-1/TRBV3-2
ASSLGGNTEAF
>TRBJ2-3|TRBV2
ASHLRGIATDTQY
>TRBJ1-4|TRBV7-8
ASSLSPVAGHNEKLF
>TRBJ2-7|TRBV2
ASLPRVESYEQY
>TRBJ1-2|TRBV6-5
ASSYGYRDTYGYT
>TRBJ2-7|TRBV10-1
ASSVGQGADEQY
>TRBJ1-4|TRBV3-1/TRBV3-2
ASSRSGTSEKLF
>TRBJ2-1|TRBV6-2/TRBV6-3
ASSYSDRAYNEQF
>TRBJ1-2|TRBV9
ASSSPSYGYT
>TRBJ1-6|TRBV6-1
ASSERGDRRNSPLH
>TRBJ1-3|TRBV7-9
AWGTGDFSGNTIY
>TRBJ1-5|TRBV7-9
ASSLDSSQPQH
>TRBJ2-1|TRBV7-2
ASSPRQGGLGEQF
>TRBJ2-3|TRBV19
ASSITGGATDTQY
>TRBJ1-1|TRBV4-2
ASSQVPINTEAF